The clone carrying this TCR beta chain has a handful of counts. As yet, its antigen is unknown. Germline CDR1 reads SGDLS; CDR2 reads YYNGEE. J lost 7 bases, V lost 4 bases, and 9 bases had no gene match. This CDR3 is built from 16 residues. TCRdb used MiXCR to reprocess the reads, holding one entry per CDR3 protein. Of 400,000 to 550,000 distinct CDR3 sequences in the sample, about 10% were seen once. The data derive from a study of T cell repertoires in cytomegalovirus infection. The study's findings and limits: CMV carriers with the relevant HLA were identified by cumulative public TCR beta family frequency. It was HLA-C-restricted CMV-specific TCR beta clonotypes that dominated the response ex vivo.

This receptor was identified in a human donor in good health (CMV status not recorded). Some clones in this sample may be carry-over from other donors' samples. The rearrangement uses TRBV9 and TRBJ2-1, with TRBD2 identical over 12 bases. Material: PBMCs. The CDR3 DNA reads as TGTGCCAGCAGCCCACTAGCGGGAGGCCCAGGGAATGAGCAGTTCTTC. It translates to CASSPLAGGPGNEQFF.